One sample yielded the 7 T cell receptor beta chains listed below, sequenced in a study of blood T cell repertoires in COVID-19. Using immunoSEQ multiplex PCR, the repertoire was profiled, and TCRdb retains in-frame clones only, with some absent. The table lists approximately 260,000 clones, less than 85% of them singletons. The material sequenced was peripheral blood. The receptors were sampled from a woman over 75 with active or convalescent COVID-19.

The gene calls are TRBV24-1 and TRBJ2-7; 14 bases are a match to TRBD2. The V segment lost 2 bases and the J segment 1 base; nucleotides outside the gene matches: 3. The CDR3 is 17 amino acids. Looked up from germline, CDR1 is KGHDR and CDR2 is SFDVKD. The CDR3 loop is CATSDSGTSGRSYEQYF. CDR3 DNA sequence: TGTGCCACCAGTGATTCCGGGACTAGCGGGAGATCCTACGAGCAGTACTTC.

This chain uses TRBV15 with TRBJ2-2; possibly TRBD1 for D (6 bases). The V gene's germline CDR1 is LNHNV and CDR2 YYDKDF (reference sequence). V gave up 3 bases and J gave up 1 base, with 9 bases separating them. The CDR3 is 15 residues long. CDR3 in amino acids: CATSSRGRNTGELFF. DNA of the CDR3: TGTGCCACCAGCAGCAGGGGCAGGAACACCGGGGAGCTGTTTTTT.

The sample holds one count of this clone. V usage is TRBV28 and J usage is TRBJ1-3, with D maybe TRBD1 (5 bases). Per germline, CDR1 MDHEN and CDR2 SYDVKM. This CDR3 comprises 16 residues. V was shortened by 6 bases and J by 0 bases, with 15 bases between the two germline ends. The CDR3: CASSPWAGGSGNTIYF. CDR3 DNA sequence: TGTGCCAGCAGCCCTTGGGCGGGGGGCTCTGGAAACACCATATATTTT.

This chain joins TRBV2 and TRBJ1-2; TRBD1 might be the D (6 bases). CDR3 length: 13 residues. Germline lookup yields CDR1 SNHLY and CDR2 FYNNEI. The V and J ends lost 10 bases and 2 bases respectively, with 14 bases between them. CDR3 bases: TGTGCCACAGGTCGGGACATAAACTATGGCTACACCTTC. Encoded protein: CATGRDINYGYTF.

V usage is TRBV6-5 and J usage is TRBJ1-2; D ambiguous. Trimming cost V 4 bases and J 7 bases, with 13 bases left between them. This CDR3 has 13 residues. CDR1 MNHEY and CDR2 SVGAGI come from the germline V gene. The CDR3 here is CASSSVVGVGYTF. As DNA, the CDR3 is TGTGCCAGCAGTTCTGTGGTCGGGGTTGGCTACACCTTC.

The J gene is TRBJ2-7, the V gene TRBV10-2, with 7 positions matching TRBD1. This CDR3 comprises 14 residues. Germline lookup yields CDR1 WSHSY and CDR2 SAAADI. Losses at the gene ends were 6 bases for V and 2 bases for J; bases not matched to a gene: 7. The CDR3 sequence is CASRRQGDTYEQYF. The CDR3 nucleotides are TGCGCCAGCAGGAGGCAGGGGGACACCTACGAGCAGTACTTC.

The genes are TRBV29-1 and TRBJ1-1; 10 bases fit TRBD1. Germline V lookup: CDR1 SQVTM, CDR2 ANQGSEA. The trim removed 7 bases at V and 5 bases at J, leaving 10 bases unmatched. The CDR3 consists of 14 residues. The CDR3 here is CSALEWTGGTEAFF. The CDR3 bases are TGCAGCGCCCTAGAATGGACAGGGGGAACTGAAGCTTTCTTT.